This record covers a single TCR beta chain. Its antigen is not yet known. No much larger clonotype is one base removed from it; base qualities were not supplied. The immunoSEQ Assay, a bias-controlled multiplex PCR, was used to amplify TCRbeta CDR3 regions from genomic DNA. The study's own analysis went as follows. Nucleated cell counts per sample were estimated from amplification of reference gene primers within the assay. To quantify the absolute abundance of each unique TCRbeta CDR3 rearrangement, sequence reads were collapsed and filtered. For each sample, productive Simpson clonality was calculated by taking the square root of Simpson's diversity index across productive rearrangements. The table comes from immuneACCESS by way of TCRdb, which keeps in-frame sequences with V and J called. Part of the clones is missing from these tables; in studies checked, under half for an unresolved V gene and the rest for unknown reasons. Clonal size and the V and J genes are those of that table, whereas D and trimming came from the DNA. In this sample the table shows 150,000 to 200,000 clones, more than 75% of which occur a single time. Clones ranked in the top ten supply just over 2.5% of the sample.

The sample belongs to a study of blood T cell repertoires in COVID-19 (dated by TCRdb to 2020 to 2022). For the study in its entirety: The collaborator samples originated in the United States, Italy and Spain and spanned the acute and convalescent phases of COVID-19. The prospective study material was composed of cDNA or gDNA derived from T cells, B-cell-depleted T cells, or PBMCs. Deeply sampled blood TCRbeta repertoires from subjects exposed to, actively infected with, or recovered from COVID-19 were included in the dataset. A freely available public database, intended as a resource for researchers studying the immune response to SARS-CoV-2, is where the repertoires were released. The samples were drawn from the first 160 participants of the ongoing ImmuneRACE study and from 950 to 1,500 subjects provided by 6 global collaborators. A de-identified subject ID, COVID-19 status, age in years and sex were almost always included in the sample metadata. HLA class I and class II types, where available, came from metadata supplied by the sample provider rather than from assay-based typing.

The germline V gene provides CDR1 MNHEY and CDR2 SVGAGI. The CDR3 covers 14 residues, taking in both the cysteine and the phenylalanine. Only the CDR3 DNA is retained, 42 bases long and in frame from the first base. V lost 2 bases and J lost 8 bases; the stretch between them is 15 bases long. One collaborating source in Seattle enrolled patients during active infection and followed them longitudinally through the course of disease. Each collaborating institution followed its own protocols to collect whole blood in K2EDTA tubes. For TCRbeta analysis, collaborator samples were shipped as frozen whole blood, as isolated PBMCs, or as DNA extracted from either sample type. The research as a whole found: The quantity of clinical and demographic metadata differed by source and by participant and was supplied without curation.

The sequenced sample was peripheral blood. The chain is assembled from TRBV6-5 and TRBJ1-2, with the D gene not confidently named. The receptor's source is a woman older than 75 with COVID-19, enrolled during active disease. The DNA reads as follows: TGTGCCAGCAGTTACGCACCCTCTAAAAGCGGCTACACCTTC. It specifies CASSYAPSKSGYTF.